These 26 T cell receptor beta chains came from one sample sequenced in a study of neurological immune-mediated disorders. One entry per CDR3 protein results from TCRdb running MiXCR on the 5' RACE reads. The table lists tens of thousands of distinct CDR3 sequences, around 3.4% of them singletons, with 2.5% to 3% in the top ten. Sequenced input: PBMCs. Receptor source: a woman aged 45 to 65 with multiple sclerosis.

This clonotype has ten or more counts. The gene calls are TRBV20-1 and TRBJ2-4; no definite D call. The V gene's germline CDR1 is DFQATT and CDR2 SNEGSKA (reference sequence). This CDR3 has 14 residues. Trimming removed 3 bases at V and 7 bases at J, with 16 bases between. The CDR3 here is CSARSALPPNIQYF. As DNA, the CDR3 is TGCAGTGCTAGGAGCGCACTCCCGCCCAACATTCAGTACTTC.

This clonotype was counted a single time. One end of the junction does not line up with germline, which may come from a read error. The chain carries TRBV27 and TRBJ2-7, with 10 nucleotides matching TRBD1. The CDR3 has 15 amino acids. Germline CDR1 reads MNHEY; CDR2 reads SMNVEV (reference sequence). The CDR3 spells CASRPRQGAVHEQYF. CDR3 sequence (DNA): TGTGCCAGCAGACCTCGACAGGGGGCAGTTCACGAGCAATACTTC.

This clonotype was detected many times. The CDR3 protein is CSARNPSTVLNTEAFF. Here the CDR3 DNA reads TGCAGTGCTAGAAATCCATCGACAGTTTTGAACACTGAAGCTTTCTTT. The rearrangement joins TRBV20-1 to TRBJ1-1; a weak D match, TRBD1 (5 bases). This CDR3 spans 16 amino acids. Germline V gene lookup returns CDR1 DFQATT and CDR2 SNEGSKA (reference sequence). V was shortened by 2 bases and J by 0 bases, with 16 bases between the two germline ends.

Ten or more counts support this clonotype. This CDR3 is CASSHRGVSSYNEQFF. CDR3 DNA sequence: TGCGCCAGCAGCCACCGGGGGGTCAGCTCCTACAATGAGCAGTTCTTC. The V and J genes are TRBV4-1 and TRBJ2-1; 7 bases line up with TRBD2. Trimming cost V 3 bases and J 0 bases; bases outside gene matches: 5. The length of the CDR3 is 16 residues. Germline CDR1 and CDR2: MGHRA and YSYEKL.

On this clonotype: A much larger clonotype is one base distant, so this may be a read error. V is TRBV6-5 and J is TRBJ2-7, with D possibly TRBD1 on 6 matching bases. Trimming removed 6 bases from V and 5 bases from J, with 14 bases in between. The CDR3 extends over 13 amino acids. Germline V gives CDR1 MNHEY, CDR2 SVGAGI. The CDR3 sequence: CASRVQRGNEQYF. The CDR3 nucleotides are TGTGCCAGCAGGGTTCAGAGGGGGAACGAGCAGTACTTC.

This clonotype was counted a few times. V gene TRBV4-2 combines with J gene TRBJ1-3; possible D gene TRBD1, 5 bases. V dropped 5 bases and J dropped 4 bases, with 15 bases sitting between them. The CDR3 extends over 15 amino acids. CDR1 and CDR2 (germline): LGHNA, YNFKEQ. CDR3 DNA sequence: TGTGCCAGCAGCACACCCGGGACGAGAGGAAACACCATATATTTT. Translated: CASSTPGTRGNTIYF.

Details on this clonotype: A much larger clonotype is one base distant, so this may be a read error. This rearrangement joins TRBV20-1 to TRBJ2-7, with a tentative D call TRBD2 (6 bases). The CDR3 is 14 residues long. V was pared by 3 bases and J by 7 bases, with 19 bases between. Germline CDR1 DFQATT, CDR2 SNEGSKA (reference sequence). The CDR3 DNA reads as TGCAGTGCTAGTCCCTTTTGGGCGCGGGAAGAGCAGTACTTC. It specifies CSASPFWAREEQYF.

This clonotype showed up just a few times. Being one base from a much bigger clone, this may be a read error. The chain links TRBV5-1 to TRBJ2-5, with TRBD2 matching over 7 bases. The germline V gene encodes CDR1 SGHRS and CDR2 YFSETQ. With 4 bases clipped from V and 4 bases from J, the junction kept 10 bases outside the gene matches. CDR3 size: 15 residues. In DNA form, the CDR3 reads TGCGCCAGCAGCACCGGGACTATCGGACTAGAGACCCAGTACTTC. This translates into CASSTGTIGLETQYF.

This clonotype was recorded many times. The chain recombines TRBV20-1 with TRBJ1-1; no definite D call. CDR1 and CDR2 (germline): DFQATT, SNEGSKA (reference sequence). The CDR3 covers 13 residues. CDR3: CTAFWGENTEAFF. CDR3 DNA sequence: TGCACCGCTTTTTGGGGAGAGAACACTGAAGCTTTCTTT.

The sample holds many counts of this clonotype. The chain is built from TRBV7-9 and TRBJ2-3; 10 bases fit TRBD2. The CDR3 contains 16 residues. Germline V CDR1 and CDR2: SEHNR, FQNEAQ (reference sequence). V lost 7 bases and J lost 6; bases outside the gene matches: 13. The CDR3 DNA is TGTGCCAGCATCTATCTAGCGGGGGAGTCCAGGGATACGCAGTATTTT. It encodes CASIYLAGESRDTQYF.

This clonotype was seen at least ten times. The V and J genes are TRBV7-2 and TRBJ2-7, with TRBD1 matching over 8 bases. The junction had 9 bases not matched to a gene; V was cut back by 5 bases and J by 3 bases. Germline lookup yields CDR1 SGHTA and CDR2 FQGNSA. This CDR3 spans 15 amino acids. In nucleotides, the CDR3 is TGTGCCAGCAGCCCTACCGGACAGGGCCACTACGAGCAGTACTTC. Translation: CASSPTGQGHYEQYF. The full variable domain, completed using reference TRBV7-2 and TRBJ2-7, is GAGVSQSPSNKVTEKGKDVELRCDPISGHTALYWYRQSLGQGLEFLIYFQGNSAPDKSGLPSDRFSAERTGGSVSTLTIQRTQQEDSAVYLCASSPTGQGHYEQYFGPGTRLTVT.

Ten or more counts support this clonotype. A read error may produce the germline difference seen at one junction end. J is TRBJ2-1 and V is TRBV7-7, with no clear D. Per germline, CDR1 SSHAT and CDR2 FNYEAQ (reference sequence). The CDR3 is made up of 13 amino acids. This CDR3 reads CASSRIGYNEQFF. Here the CDR3 DNA reads TGTGCTAGCAGCCGCATCGGCTACAATGAGCAGTTCTTC.

This clonotype was seen many times. V usage is TRBV15 and J usage is TRBJ2-7; 8 bases line up with TRBD1. CDR1 LNHNV and CDR2 YYDKDF come from the germline V gene (reference sequence). After removal of 3 bases from V and 3 bases from J, the junction contained 10 bases not matched to a gene. This CDR3 has 16 residues. CDR3 DNA: TGTGCCACCAGCAGGGACCTGGACAGGGCGATCTACGAGCAGTACTTC. Residues: CATSRDLDRAIYEQYF. Based on the CDR3 plus reference TRBV15 and TRBJ2-7, the full variable domain is DAMVIQNPRYQVTQFGKPVTLSCSQTLNHNVMYWYQQKSSQAPKLLFHYYDKDFNNEADTPDNFQSRRPNTSFCFLDIRSPGLGDTAMYLCATSRDLDRAIYEQYFGPGTRLTVT.

This clonotype was counted at least ten times. The chain is built from TRBV7-3 and TRBJ1-1, with 8 bases that match TRBD1. V lost 3 bases and J lost 1; bases outside the gene matches: 7. This CDR3 contains 16 residues. Germline V gives CDR1 SGHTA, CDR2 FQGTGA. CDR3 in amino acids: CASSFQGAPQNTEAFF. The CDR3 coding sequence is TGTGCCAGCAGCTTCCAGGGGGCGCCTCAGAACACTGAAGCTTTCTTT.

In its sample, this clonotype was seen many times. This rearrangement joins TRBV15 to TRBJ2-4; possibly TRBD2 for D (6 bases). V gave up 1 base and J gave up 0 bases, with 10 bases separating them. The CDR3 is made up of 16 amino acids. CDR1 and CDR2 (germline): LNHNV, YYDKDF (reference sequence). The CDR3 loop is CATSRVRGLAKNIQYF. CDR3 coding DNA: TGTGCCACCAGCAGAGTACGGGGACTAGCCAAAAACATTCAGTACTTC.

This clonotype occurred many times. The V gene is TRBV7-2, the J gene TRBJ1-5; no firm D call. Germline values: CDR1 SGHTA, CDR2 FQGNSA. The CDR3 runs to 15 residues. V was trimmed by 6 bases and J by 2 bases, leaving 14 bases between them. CDR3 sequence reads: CASREGFGGNQPQHF. CDR3 nucleotide sequence: TGTGCCAGCAGGGAGGGTTTTGGTGGCAATCAGCCCCAGCATTTT. The full variable domain, rest sourced from reference TRBV7-2 and TRBJ1-5, is GAGVSQSPSNKVTEKGKDVELRCDPISGHTALYWYRQSLGQGLEFLIYFQGNSAPDKSGLPSDRFSAERTGGSVSTLTIQRTQQEDSAVYLCASREGFGGNQPQHFGDGTRLSIL.

This clonotype was counted many times. The chain links TRBV15 to TRBJ2-2, with D perhaps matching TRBD1 or TRBD2 (5 bases each). Germline V gives CDR1 LNHNV, CDR2 YYDKDF (reference sequence). Trimming left V 2 bases short and J 8 bases short, with 15 bases between. The CDR3 consists of 15 residues. CDR3 in DNA: TGTGCCACCAGCAGACGGGGCCAACTACCTGGGGAGCTGTTTTTT. Translating it yields CATSRRGQLPGELFF.

As for this clonotype: A much larger clone differs from this one at a single base, so this may be a read error. The gene calls are TRBV12-3 or TRBV12-4 and TRBJ1-3, with D hard to call. V gave up 10 bases and J gave up 4 bases, with 8 bases separating them. The CDR3 runs 11 residues. This chain's CDR3 is CAILYGNTIYF. The DNA for the CDR3 is TGTGCCATCCTGTACGGAAACACCATATATTTT.

This clonotype was seen many times. The chain is built from TRBV3-1 and TRBJ2-7, with D perhaps TRBD2 (5 bases). Trimming cost V 0 bases and J 7 bases, with 7 bases left between them. The CDR3 extends over 12 amino acids. Per the germline V gene, CDR1 is LGHDT and CDR2 is YNNKEL (reference sequence). DNA of the CDR3: TGTGCCAGCAGCCAAGATCAGCGGGAGCAGTACTTC. Translation gives CASSQDQREQYF.

This rearrangement joins TRBV7-9 to TRBJ2-1; D unclear. The V end lost 3 bases, the J end lost 10 bases, and 10 bases lay between the germline ends. Per the germline V gene, CDR1 is SEHNR and CDR2 is FQNEAQ (reference sequence). The CDR3 has 12 amino acids. CDR3 loop: CASSFVGGEQFF. CDR3 nucleotide sequence: TGTGCCAGCAGCTTTGTAGGTGGGGAGCAGTTCTTC.

This clonotype was recorded many times. The CDR3 DNA reads as TGTGCCAGCCTGGGACGAGGGAATGAAAAACTGTTTTTT. It encodes CASLGRGNEKLFF. The chain carries TRBV6-6 and TRBJ1-4; a weak D match, TRBD1 (5 bases). This CDR3 comprises 13 residues. In germline, CDR1 is MNHNY, CDR2 SVGAGI (reference sequence). Between the trimmed V and J ends, which lost 8 bases and 5 bases, there was a span of 12 bases.

This clonotype was seen ten or more times. CDR3 in DNA: TGCGCCAGCAGCGGGTGGGGCAGCCAAGGGGATGGCTACACCTTC. This gives the protein CASSGWGSQGDGYTF. The chain recombines TRBV5-1 with TRBJ1-2; a weak D match, TRBD1 (5 bases). V shed 4 bases and J shed 6 bases, with 19 bases lying between them. CDR3 size: 15 residues. Germline V gene data show CDR1 as SGHRS and CDR2 as YFSETQ.

Many counts were recorded for this clonotype. The V gene is TRBV7-6, the J gene TRBJ2-7; tentative D call: TRBD1 (7 bases). Germline loops: CDR1 SGHVS, CDR2 FNYEAQ. The CDR3 covers 18 residues. V was clipped by 2 bases and J by 2 bases, with 22 bases between them. The CDR3 nucleotides read TGTGCCAGCAGCTTATTTCTCGGCGGGACAGAGATCCCCTACGAGCAGTACTTC. This codes for CASSLFLGGTEIPYEQYF.

At least ten counts were recorded for this clonotype. The V gene is TRBV20-1, the J gene TRBJ2-5; D is perhaps TRBD2 (6 bases). The CDR3 totals 14 residues. Trimming stripped 0 bases from V and 4 bases from J, with 12 bases between. The germline V gene encodes CDR1 DFQATT and CDR2 SNEGSKA (reference sequence). The DNA of the CDR3 is TGCAGTGCTAGAGACGGCGGGGCGGGAGAGACCCAGTACTTC. It codes for CSARDGGAGETQYF.

Ten or more counts support this clonotype. The chain recombines TRBV7-6 with TRBJ2-5; TRBD2 matches 12 bases. J gave up 0 bases and V 5 bases, and 7 bases lay outside the gene matches. The CDR3 spans 17 residues. CDR1 is SGHVS and CDR2 is FNYEAQ in the germline V gene. The CDR3 region has the DNA TGTGCCAGCAGCCCCGGACTAGCGGGGATTTACCAAGAGACCCAGTACTTC. It encodes CASSPGLAGIYQETQYF.

This clonotype was seen many times. CDR3 region: CASSLEVQGAMGYTF. CDR3 bases: TGTGCCAGCAGCTTGGAGGTACAGGGGGCGATGGGCTACACCTTC. The gene calls are TRBV5-5 and TRBJ1-2; 9 bases map to TRBD1. J gave up 8 bases and V 0 bases, and 8 bases lay outside the gene matches. Germline assignment: CDR1 SGHKS and CDR2 YYEKEE (reference sequence). The CDR3 is 15 amino acids.